This is a list of T cell receptor beta chains from one sample in a study of blood T cell repertoires in COVID-19. Repertoires were generated with immunoSEQ multiplex PCR, while TCRdb's copy carries only in-frame clones and drops some. The sample has over 75,000 clones, 85% to 95% seen once. Sequencing used peripheral blood. Receptors originate from a human donor with active COVID-19. The donor label of this sample is uncertain. Each CDR3 is given with its conserved first and last residue. The D gene is left open where the match is weak. Rows give clone size only sometimes, using once, few, many, or a class for an expanded clone.

.,TRBD2,TRBJ2-3,TRBV7-6,CASRRSGVSTDTQYF,TGTGCCAGCAGGCGTAGCGGGGTCAGCACAGATACGCAGTATTTT
.,TRBD1,TRBJ1-2,TRBV19,CASSSSGTGFYGYTF,TGTGCCAGTAGTAGCTCCGGGACAGGGTTCTATGGCTACACCTTC
.,.,TRBJ2-4,TRBV6-5,CASPAKNIQYF,TGTGCCAGTCCGGCCAAAAACATTCAGTACTTC
once,TRBD1,TRBJ2-7,TRBV6-2/TRBV6-3,CASSYPTGGYEQYF,TGTGCCAGCAGTTACCCGACAGGGGGTTACGAGCAGTACTTC
.,TRBD2,TRBJ2-2,TRBV4-1,CASSRTSGESGELFF,TGCGCCAGCAGCCGAACTAGCGGGGAGTCCGGGGAGCTGTTTTTT
.,TRBD2,TRBJ2-2,TRBV5-4,CASSPQPGLAGGELFF,TGTGCCAGCAGTCCCCAACCGGGACTAGCCGGCGGGGAGCTGTTTTTT
.,TRBD2,TRBJ2-1,TRBV18,CASSPPTSGGNEQFF,TGTGCCAGCTCACCACCGACTAGCGGGGGCAATGAGCAGTTCTTC
.,.,TRBJ2-6,TRBV5-1,CASSLTRASGANVLTF,TGCGCCAGCAGCTTGACTAGGGCGTCTGGGGCCAACGTCCTGACTTTC
.,.,TRBJ2-4,TRBV11-2,CASSLTGSDIQYF,TGTGCCAGCAGCTTAACAGGGTCGGACATTCAGTACTTC
.,TRBD1,TRBJ2-2,TRBV19,CASSRQGEELFF,TGTGCCAGTAGTAGACAGGGAGAGGAGCTGTTTTTT
.,.,TRBJ2-7,TRBV6-6,CASSYSATAYEQYF,TGTGCCAGCAGTTACTCCGCCACAGCCTACGAGCAGTACTTC
.,.,TRBJ2-7,TRBV5-1,CASSPGLLGYEQYF,TGCGCCAGCAGCCCGGGGTTGCTCGGCTACGAGCAGTACTTC
.,TRBD2,TRBJ2-3,TRBV4-1,CASSQVPGTSVTDTQYF,TGCGCCAGCAGCCAAGTACCGGGGACTAGCGTCACAGATACGCAGTATTTT
.,TRBD1,TRBJ1-4,TRBV4-1,CASRDRGTTNEKLFF,TGCGCCAGCAGGGACAGGGGGACAACTAATGAAAAACTGTTTTTT
.,TRBD1,TRBJ2-7,TRBV6-5,CASSSGRTGDLKMQYF,TGTGCCAGCAGTTCAGGCCGGACAGGGGACCTGAAAATGCAGTACTTC
.,TRBD2,TRBJ2-3,TRBV7-3,CASSLSGGIDTQYF,TGTGCCAGCAGCCTAAGCGGGGGCATAGATACGCAGTATTTT
.,TRBD1,TRBJ2-1,TRBV4-1,CASSQVDRGYNEQFF,TGCGCCAGCAGCCAAGTGGACAGGGGGTACAATGAGCAGTTCTTC
.,.,TRBJ2-1,TRBV6-5,CAVKFSSSYNEQFF,TGTGCCGTAAAATTTAGCAGCTCCTACAATGAGCAGTTCTTC
few,.,TRBJ2-7,TRBV5-1,CASSSIHSYEQYF,TGCGCCAGCAGCTCGATACACAGCTACGAGCAGTACTTC
.,.,TRBJ1-2,TRBV7-8,CASSQDTLSSDGYTF,TGTGCCAGCAGCCAGGACACACTCAGTTCCGATGGCTACACCTTC
.,.,TRBJ1-1,TRBV5-8,CASRLEMRNTEAFF,TGTGCCAGCAGGTTGGAAATGAGGAACACTGAAGCTTTCTTT
once,.,TRBJ2-3,TRBV7-6,CASSLFSTDTQYF,TGTGCCAGCAGCCTTTTCAGCACAGATACGCAGTATTTT
.,TRBD2,TRBJ2-1,TRBV6-4,CASSDEGGGAYNEQFF,TGTGCCAGCAGTGACGAGGGCGGGGGGGCCTACAATGAGCAGTTCTTC
.,.,TRBJ2-7,TRBV7-9,CASSLSSRPYEQYF,TGTGCCAGCAGCTTATCTTCCAGGCCCTACGAGCAGTACTTC
.,TRBD1,TRBJ1-5,TRBV6-6,CASSYGTGDQPQHF,TGTGCCAGCAGTTACGGGACAGGAGATCAGCCCCAGCATTTT
.,TRBD2,TRBJ2-1,TRBV6-1,CASSEGARASGKGNEQFF,TGTGCCAGCAGTGAAGGAGCTCGGGCTAGCGGGAAAGGCAATGAGCAGTTCTTC
.,.,TRBJ2-2,TRBV7-8,CASSLAGRGTGELFF,TGTGCCAGCAGCTTAGCGGGGCGGGGCACCGGGGAGCTGTTTTTT
.,.,TRBJ2-7,TRBV6-1,CASSEGAGSSYEQYF,TGTGCCAGCAGTGAAGGGGCGGGGAGCTCCTACGAGCAGTACTTC
.,.,TRBJ2-7,TRBV7-2,CASSLRGSYEQYF,TGTGCCAGCAGCTTACGAGGGTCCTACGAGCAGTACTTC
.,TRBD1,TRBJ2-5,TRBV7-7,CASSLIPAGTGMNQETQYF,TGTGCTAGCAGCTTAATACCCGCCGGGACAGGGATGAACCAAGAGACCCAGTACTTC
.,TRBD2,TRBJ2-5,TRBV3-1/TRBV3-2,CASSPGLAGAGETQYF,TGTGCCAGCAGCCCGGGACTAGCGGGAGCCGGAGAGACCCAGTACTTC
.,TRBD2,TRBJ2-1,TRBV3-1/TRBV3-2,CASSQGIAGVFF,TGTGCCAGCAGCCAAGGGATAGCGGGGGTTTTCTTC
few,.,TRBJ1-1,TRBV19,CASSLSTDASEAFF,TGTGCCAGTAGTCTTTCGACAGACGCCTCTGAAGCTTTCTTT
.,.,TRBJ1-4,TRBV19,CASSIGGERATNEKLFF,TGTGCCAGTAGTATCGGAGGGGAACGTGCAACTAATGAAAAACTGTTTTTT
.,.,TRBJ1-1,TRBV7-9,CASSLAHREESPEAFF,TGTGCCAGCAGCTTAGCTCATCGAGAAGAGAGCCCTGAAGCTTTCTTT
.,TRBD2,TRBJ2-3,TRBV5-5,CASSLIAGGTDTQYF,TGTGCCAGCAGCTTGATAGCGGGGGGCACAGATACGCAGTATTTT
.,TRBD1,TRBJ2-5,TRBV5-1,CASSLSGGTGELWGTQYF,TGCGCCAGCAGCTTGAGTGGTGGGACAGGGGAATTGTGGGGGACCCAGTACTTC
.,TRBD1,TRBJ2-5,TRBV12-3/TRBV12-4,CASSSGGKETQYF,TGTGCCAGCAGTTCAGGGGGAAAAGAGACCCAGTACTTC
.,TRBD2,TRBJ2-1,TRBV7-3,CASSLSGGSYNEQFF,TGTGCCAGCAGCTTAAGCGGGGGCTCCTACAATGAGCAGTTCTTC
.,TRBD1,TRBJ1-1,TRBV29-1,CSVPGGYTEAFF,TGCAGCGTCCCAGGGGGCTACACTGAAGCTTTCTTT
.,.,TRBJ1-5,TRBV6-5,CASRPDRIGQPQHF,TGTGCCAGCAGGCCCGACAGGATCGGTCAGCCCCAGCATTTT
.,.,TRBJ1-3,TRBV28,CASSLFRGPPGNTIYF,TGTGCCAGCAGTTTATTTCGGGGTCCCCCTGGAAACACCATATATTTT
.,.,TRBJ1-2,TRBV19,CASSKRTGDGYTF,TGTGCCAGTAGTAAAAGGACGGGGGATGGCTACACCTTC
.,TRBD1,TRBJ1-2,TRBV6-1,CASSEMGQGAKKDGYTF,TGTGCCAGCAGTGAGATGGGACAGGGAGCAAAGAAGGATGGCTACACCTTC
.,.,TRBJ1-4,TRBV4-3,CASSSPAVKKLFF,TGCGCCAGCAGCTCCCCCGCGGTAAAAAAACTGTTTTTT
.,TRBD2,TRBJ2-1,TRBV7-9,CASSSGTSGGLEQFF,TGTGCCAGCAGCTCAGGGACTAGCGGGGGACTAGAGCAGTTCTTC
.,.,TRBJ1-1,TRBV6-2/TRBV6-3,CASSYSRAGNTEAFF,TGTGCCAGCAGTTACTCGAGAGCCGGGAACACTGAAGCTTTCTTT
.,.,TRBJ1-3,TRBV9,CASNPLGSGNTIYF,TGTGCCAGCAACCCCCTAGGCTCTGGAAACACCATATATTTT
.,TRBD2,TRBJ2-3,TRBV4-1,CASSQVGLAGDTQYF,TGCGCCAGCAGCCAAGTGGGACTAGCGGGGGATACGCAGTATTTT
.,.,TRBJ2-5,TRBV4-1,CASSLVSRETQYF,TGCGCCAGCAGCCTCGTCTCGAGGGAGACCCAGTACTTC
.,TRBD1,TRBJ2-3,TRBV6-5,CASSLGTGGADTQYF,TGTGCCAGCAGCCTAGGGACAGGGGGTGCAGATACGCAGTATTTT
.,TRBD1,TRBJ1-5,TRBV10-2,CASSEPQGGNQPQHF,TGCGCCAGCAGTGAGCCCCAGGGGGGCAATCAGCCCCAGCATTTT
once,.,TRBJ2-5,TRBV7-2,CASSRPGKTQYF,TGTGCCAGCAGCCGCCCCGGGAAGACCCAGTACTTC
.,TRBD1,TRBJ2-5,TRBV7-9,CASSLNRGQETQYF,TGTGCCAGCAGCTTAAATAGGGGGCAGGAGACCCAGTACTTC
.,TRBD2,TRBJ2-7,TRBV9,CASSPRGDTYEQYF,TGTGCCAGCAGCCCGCGGGGGGATACCTACGAGCAGTACTTC
once,.,TRBJ1-2,TRBV4-1,CASSHQGDGYTF,TGCGCCAGCAGCCATCAAGGGGATGGCTACACCTTC
once,TRBD1,TRBJ2-5,TRBV4-1,CASSHDRGFQETQYF,TGCGCCAGCAGCCATGACAGGGGTTTCCAAGAGACCCAGTACTTC
.,TRBD2,TRBJ2-1,TRBV11-2,CASSFRPRTSGGAGEQFF,TGTGCCAGCAGCTTCCGACCTCGGACTAGCGGGGGGGCAGGTGAGCAGTTCTTC
.,.,TRBJ2-5,TRBV14,CASSQGTIRDQETQYF,TGTGCCAGCAGCCAAGGGACGATCAGGGACCAAGAGACCCAGTACTTC